These 18 T cell receptor beta chains originate from one sample sequenced in a study of cytomegalovirus exposure and HLA in healthy donors. This PCR relied on a set of 60 Vbeta primers and 13 Jbeta primers. Libraries were prepared by immunoSEQ multiplex PCR; TCRdb keeps only in-frame clonotypes and omits some of them. This table has some 150,000 clones, 64% appearing once. Sequenced: PBMCs. These receptor sequences come from a woman aged 25-40 years in good health and CMV-seropositive.

The chain recombines TRBV19 with TRBJ2-7; a weak D match, TRBD1 (5 bases). The CDR3 extends over 11 amino acids. The germline gives CDR1 LNHDA, CDR2 SQIVND (reference sequence). The CDR3 loop is CATGASYEQYF. CDR3 DNA: TGTGCTACAGGCGCCTCCTACGAGCAGTACTTC.

This chain connects TRBV4-1 to TRBJ2-3; 9 nucleotides agree with TRBD2. Per the germline V gene, CDR1 is MGHRA and CDR2 is YSYEKL. Trimming removed 1 base from V and 2 bases from J; junction bases left unmatched: 7. This CDR3 has 17 amino acids. For the CDR3, the DNA is TGCGCCAGCAGCCAAGCGGTTCTAGCGGGGTTCACAGATACGCAGTATTTT. The encoded protein is CASSQAVLAGFTDTQYF.

The genes are TRBV18 and TRBJ2-2; D may be TRBD2 (6 bases). Germline CDR1 is KGHSH and CDR2 is LQKENI. V was clipped by 5 bases and J by 6 bases, with 13 bases between them. The CDR3 is 14 residues long. CDR3 region: CASSGGYISGELFF. CDR3 nucleotides: TGTGCCAGCTCAGGGGGGTACATCTCCGGGGAGCTGTTTTTT.

The rearrangement joins TRBV11-2 to TRBJ1-2; weak D call: TRBD1 (5 bases). Germline CDR1 and CDR2: SGHAT and FQNNGV. This CDR3 has 15 amino acids. The V and J ends lost 0 bases and 2 bases respectively, with 10 bases between them. The CDR3 here is CASSLDPGRNYGYTF. As DNA, the CDR3 is TGTGCCAGCAGCTTAGATCCAGGGAGGAACTATGGCTACACCTTC.

The genes are TRBV5-6 and TRBJ2-2; D remains ambiguous. The J call is doubtful: the DNA matches TRBJ1-3 better. The CDR3 has 16 amino acids. The V gene's germline CDR1 is SGHDT and CDR2 YYEEEE. The DNA of the CDR3 is TGTGCCAGCAGCCGACTGACCGAACCCTCTGGAAACACCATATATTTT. Translation gives CASSRLTEPSGNTIYF.

The genes are TRBV7-3 and TRBJ2-3, with 8 positions matching TRBD2. The CDR3 contains 16 residues. The junction had 9 bases not matched to a gene; V was cut back by 5 bases and J by 2 bases. Germline lookup yields CDR1 SGHTA and CDR2 FQGTGA. CDR3 in amino acids: CASSPGGSGVTDTQYF. The DNA for the CDR3 is TGTGCCAGCAGCCCTGGGGGTAGCGGGGTCACAGATACGCAGTATTTT.

The CDR3, as DNA: TGCAGCGTTGAATCAGGGTCGTTGCTTAACACTGAAGCTTTCTTT. As protein: CSVESGSLLNTEAFF. The V and J genes are TRBV29-1 and TRBJ1-1, with a weak D call TRBD1 (5 bases). CDR1 is SQVTM, CDR2 ANQGSEA, per germline. V was shortened by 2 bases and J by 2 bases, with 15 bases between the two germline ends. The CDR3 has 15 residues.

This clone turned up a few times. J is TRBJ2-7 and V is TRBV14; the match to TRBD1 covers 7 bases. The CDR3 contains 14 residues. The junction had 3 bases not matched to a gene; V was cut back by 1 base and J by 3 bases. The germline CDR1 and CDR2 sequences are SGHDN and FVKESK. The chain's CDR3 is CASSQAPGGYEQYF. The CDR3 nucleotides read TGTGCCAGCAGCCAAGCTCCAGGGGGCTACGAGCAGTACTTC.

V gene TRBV19 combines with J gene TRBJ2-3; no clear D gene. Germline CDR1 is LNHDA and CDR2 is SQIVND (reference sequence). This CDR3 has 14 residues. Deletions cut 3 bases from V and 2 bases from J, with 9 bases between. DNA for the CDR3: TGTGCCAGTAGTATTGCCAGAAACACAGATACGCAGTATTTT. Translation gives CASSIARNTDTQYF. The whole variable domain, filled in from reference TRBV19 and TRBJ2-3, reads DGGITQSPKYLFRKEGQNVTLSCEQNLNHDAMYWYRQDPGQGLRLIYYSQIVNDFQKGDIAEGYSVSREKKESFPLTVTSAQKNPTAFYLCASSIARNTDTQYFGPGTRLTVL.

The rearrangement uses TRBV18 and TRBJ2-7, with a possible D match to TRBD1 (5 bases). Germline loops: CDR1 KGHSH, CDR2 LQKENI. This CDR3 contains 15 residues. The ends were cut back, 3 bases at V and 4 bases at J, with 16 bases in the middle. The CDR3 bases are TGTGCCAGCTCACCGACGCAGTGGGGCCAGTACGAGCAGTACTTC. Residues: CASSPTQWGQYEQYF.

The chain links TRBV9 to TRBJ1-5, with a tentative D call TRBD1 (5 bases). The CDR3 covers 16 residues. Per germline, CDR1 SGDLS and CDR2 YYNGEE. Between the trimmed V and J ends, which lost 2 bases and 0 bases, there was a span of 12 bases. Here the CDR3 DNA reads TGTGCCAGCAGCGTCGACCCGGGGGTTAGCAATCAGCCCCAGCATTTT. This sequence encodes CASSVDPGVSNQPQHF.

This clone was recorded a few times. The CDR3 DNA follows: TGTGCCAGCAGCCCCTATTCTGGGCTCCCAACAATTCCATATGGCTACACCTTC. Translating gives CASSPYSGLPTIPYGYTF. J is TRBJ1-2 and V is TRBV7-6; D unclear. V dropped 5 bases and J dropped 5 bases, with 27 bases sitting between them. The germline CDR1 and CDR2 sequences are SGHVS and FNYEAQ. There are 18 residues in the CDR3.

The chain carries TRBV7-9 and TRBJ2-1; a possible D gene is TRBD1 (6 bases). CDR1 and CDR2 from the germline V gene are SEHNR and FQNEAQ (reference sequence). Trimming shortened V by 2 bases and J by 3 bases, and 11 bases separated the two germline ends. The length of the CDR3 is 15 residues. The CDR3: CASSLSQGSYNEQFF. The CDR3 nucleotides are TGTGCCAGCAGCTTATCTCAGGGGAGCTACAATGAGCAGTTCTTC.

This clone was counted only a few times. Here the CDR3 reads CASSPTGGIITDTQYF. The CDR3 DNA reads as TGCGCCAGCAGCCCTACCGGGGGTATTATCACAGATACGCAGTATTTT. V usage is TRBV5-1 and J usage is TRBJ2-3, with D tentatively TRBD2 (6 bases). Germline CDR1 reads SGHRS; CDR2 reads YFSETQ. V gave up 4 bases and J gave up 2 bases, with 17 bases separating them. This CDR3 is built from 16 residues.

V gene TRBV18 combines with J gene TRBJ1-5; D is uncertain. V lost 2 bases to trimming and J lost 0 bases, with 8 bases between them. The CDR3 contains 15 residues. The germline V gene encodes CDR1 KGHSH and CDR2 LQKENI. CDR3: CASSPEGYSNQPQHF. In DNA form, the CDR3 reads TGTGCCAGCTCACCAGAGGGTTATAGCAATCAGCCCCAGCATTTT.

The chain combines TRBV6-5 with TRBJ1-1; D remains unclear. The CDR3 totals 15 residues. Per germline, CDR1 MNHEY and CDR2 SVGAGI. The V gene lost 0 bases and the J gene lost 0 bases, with 8 bases spanning the gap. The CDR3 protein is CASSYSGGMNTEAFF. CDR3 nucleotides: TGTGCCAGCAGTTACTCAGGAGGGATGAACACTGAAGCTTTCTTT.

The genes are TRBV9 and TRBJ2-1; D is possibly TRBD2 (5 bases). CDR1 and CDR2 from the germline V gene are SGDLS and YYNGEE. The V and J ends lost 0 bases and 4 bases respectively, with 23 bases between them. CDR3 length: 19 amino acids. The DNA for the CDR3 is TGTGCCAGCAGCGTAGGTAGTGGAGGAGGCGGGCAAGGGTACAATGAGCAGTTCTTC. This gives the protein CASSVGSGGGGQGYNEQFF.

This chain joins TRBV5-1 and TRBJ2-7; TRBD1 matches at 9 bases. The CDR3 covers 15 residues. The germline gives CDR1 SGHRS, CDR2 YFSETQ. Trimming removed 4 bases from V and 5 bases from J; junction bases left unmatched: 10. This CDR3 reads CASSRDRDRVHEQYF. The CDR3 DNA reads as TGCGCCAGCAGCCGTGACCGGGACAGGGTCCACGAGCAGTACTTC.